This is a list of T cell receptor beta chains from one sample in a study of radiotherapy plus CTLA-4 blockade in lung cancer. Generated by immunoSEQ multiplex PCR, the TCRdb table keeps only in-frame clones and is missing some. The sample yields tens of thousands of clones, more than 60% seen once. This material consisted of peripheral blood, taken from a patient treated with radiotherapy plus ipilimumab. These receptors were obtained from a human donor with non-small cell lung cancer who had a partial response to radiotherapy plus ipilimumab. CDR3s include the opening cysteine and the closing phenylalanine or tryptophan. Fields, in order: D gene, clone size, J gene, V gene, CDR3 protein, CDR3 DNA. The D gene is left open where the match is weak. Size values are once, few and many counts, or a class for expanded clones, and some rows have none.

d_gene: TRBD1
abundance: NA
j_gene: TRBJ2-7
v_gene: TRBV5-1
CDR3aa: CASSPGQGEEQYF
CDR3nt: TGCGCCAGCAGCCCGGGACAGGGGGAAGAGCAGTACTTC

d_gene: NA
abundance: once
j_gene: TRBJ1-5
v_gene: TRBV5-6
CDR3aa: CASSFRAGVQPQHF
CDR3nt: TGTGCCAGCAGCTTTAGGGCAGGGGTCCAGCCCCAGCATTTT

d_gene: NA
abundance: NA
j_gene: TRBJ1-1
v_gene: TRBV28
CDR3aa: CASSFRGQRNTEAFF
CDR3nt: TGTGCCAGCAGTTTCCGGGGACAACGGAACACTGAAGCTTTCTTT

d_gene: NA
abundance: NA
j_gene: TRBJ1-1
v_gene: TRBV7-9
CDR3aa: CASSLVPGGDTEAFF
CDR3nt: TGTGCCAGCAGCTTAGTGCCAGGCGGGGACACTGAAGCTTTCTTT

d_gene: NA
abundance: NA
j_gene: TRBJ1-2
v_gene: TRBV5-4
CDR3aa: CASSPMGRSLYGYTF
CDR3nt: TGTGCCAGCAGCCCCATGGGCCGGTCGTTGTATGGCTACACCTTC

d_gene: TRBD1
abundance: NA
j_gene: TRBJ2-7
v_gene: TRBV7-6
CDR3aa: CASSLEGTGTYEQYF
CDR3nt: TGTGCCAGCAGCTTAGAGGGGACAGGTACCTACGAGCAGTACTTC

d_gene: NA
abundance: NA
j_gene: TRBJ2-7
v_gene: TRBV19
CDR3aa: CASSMVGDSYEQYF
CDR3nt: TGTGCCAGTAGTATGGTTGGGGACTCCTACGAGCAGTACTTC

d_gene: NA
abundance: NA
j_gene: TRBJ2-2
v_gene: TRBV19
CDR3aa: CASSADRPNTGELFF
CDR3nt: TGTGCCAGTAGCGCCGACAGACCGAACACCGGGGAGCTGTTTTTT

d_gene: TRBD1
abundance: few
j_gene: TRBJ1-1
v_gene: TRBV4-3
CDR3aa: CASSQGTGWNTEAFF
CDR3nt: TGCGCCAGCAGCCAGGGGACAGGGTGGAACACTGAAGCTTTCTTT

d_gene: TRBD2
abundance: NA
j_gene: TRBJ2-7
v_gene: TRBV2
CDR3aa: CASSGLAGRGEQYF
CDR3nt: TGTGCCAGCAGCGGACTAGCGGGAAGAGGCGAGCAGTACTTC

d_gene: TRBD1
abundance: NA
j_gene: TRBJ2-7
v_gene: TRBV7-6
CDR3aa: CASSLAGGQVYEQYF
CDR3nt: TGTGCCAGCAGCTTAGCGGGGGGACAGGTCTACGAGCAGTACTTC

d_gene: TRBD1
abundance: NA
j_gene: TRBJ2-6
v_gene: TRBV5-1
CDR3aa: CASSLRGLSSGANVLTF
CDR3nt: TGCGCCAGCAGCTTGAGGGGGCTTTCCTCTGGGGCCAACGTCCTGACTTTC

d_gene: NA
abundance: few
j_gene: TRBJ2-7
v_gene: TRBV7-6
CDR3aa: CASSLETSYEQYF
CDR3nt: TGTGCCAGCAGCTTAGAGACTTCCTACGAGCAGTACTTC

d_gene: TRBD1
abundance: NA
j_gene: TRBJ1-2
v_gene: TRBV19
CDR3aa: CATRLGGQGRGYTF
CDR3nt: TGTGCCACCCGTTTAGGGGGACAGGGGAGAGGCTACACCTTC

d_gene: NA
abundance: NA
j_gene: TRBJ2-5
v_gene: TRBV5-5
CDR3aa: CASSLDDPVGETQYF
CDR3nt: TGTGCCAGCAGCTTGGACGACCCCGTCGGGGAGACCCAGTACTTC

d_gene: TRBD2
abundance: few
j_gene: TRBJ2-5
v_gene: TRBV29-1
CDR3aa: CSVETLAGGFQETQYF
CDR3nt: TGCAGCGTTGAGACACTAGCGGGGGGTTTCCAAGAGACCCAGTACTTC

d_gene: TRBD1
abundance: once
j_gene: TRBJ2-7
v_gene: TRBV5-1
CDR3aa: CASSPGQVPENEQYF
CDR3nt: TGCGCCAGCAGCCCCGGACAGGTCCCTGAGAACGAGCAGTACTTC

d_gene: NA
abundance: NA
j_gene: TRBJ2-7
v_gene: TRBV9
CDR3aa: CASSVTGGGYDEQYF
CDR3nt: TGTGCCAGCAGCGTCACCGGCGGAGGATACGACGAGCAGTACTTC

d_gene: TRBD1
abundance: NA
j_gene: TRBJ2-7
v_gene: TRBV28
CDR3aa: CASDGGTGASYEQYF
CDR3nt: TGTGCCAGCGACGGCGGGACAGGGGCCTCCTACGAGCAGTACTTC

d_gene: NA
abundance: NA
j_gene: TRBJ2-1
v_gene: TRBV11-3
CDR3aa: CASSLDTQGYNEQFF
CDR3nt: TGTGCCAGCAGCTTAGATACGCAGGGTTACAATGAGCAGTTCTTC

d_gene: NA
abundance: NA
j_gene: TRBJ2-7
v_gene: TRBV29-1
CDR3aa: CSVEVLQGSVGEQYF
CDR3nt: TGCAGCGTTGAGGTTCTGCAGGGGTCTGTGGGCGAGCAGTACTTC

d_gene: TRBD1
abundance: few
j_gene: TRBJ1-6
v_gene: TRBV6-1
CDR3aa: CASSEESLTGLNSPLHF
CDR3nt: TGTGCCAGCAGTGAAGAAAGCTTGACAGGGCTTAATTCACCCCTCCACTTT

d_gene: NA
abundance: NA
j_gene: TRBJ2-4
v_gene: TRBV7-2
CDR3aa: CASSLVGSAPKNIQYF
CDR3nt: TGTGCCAGCAGCTTAGTCGGGTCAGCCCCCAAAAACATTCAGTACTTC

d_gene: NA
abundance: few
j_gene: TRBJ1-4
v_gene: TRBV2
CDR3aa: CASSEEGHGEKLFF
CDR3nt: TGTGCCAGCAGTGAAGAGGGGCACGGGGAAAAACTGTTTTTT

d_gene: NA
abundance: NA
j_gene: TRBJ2-4
v_gene: TRBV9
CDR3aa: CASSVAVGGTKNIQYF
CDR3nt: TGTGCCAGCAGCGTAGCGGTAGGGGGTACCAAAAACATTCAGTACTTC

d_gene: NA
abundance: NA
j_gene: TRBJ1-1
v_gene: TRBV7-3
CDR3aa: CASSPSTESTEAFF
CDR3nt: TGTGCCAGCAGCCCCTCGACGGAGTCCACTGAAGCTTTCTTT

d_gene: NA
abundance: NA
j_gene: TRBJ1-5
v_gene: TRBV15
CDR3aa: CATSTAEGQPQHF
CDR3nt: TGTGCCACCAGCACAGCCGAGGGTCAGCCCCAGCATTTT

d_gene: TRBD1
abundance: NA
j_gene: TRBJ2-7
v_gene: TRBV14
CDR3aa: CASSQDRSSYEQYF
CDR3nt: TGTGCCAGCAGCCAGGACAGGAGCTCCTACGAGCAGTACTTC

d_gene: NA
abundance: NA
j_gene: TRBJ2-3
v_gene: TRBV5-1
CDR3aa: CASSLGAGRGTDTQYF
CDR3nt: TGCGCCAGCAGCTTGGGGGCGGGCCGTGGAACAGATACGCAGTATTTT

d_gene: NA
abundance: NA
j_gene: TRBJ2-7
v_gene: TRBV27
CDR3aa: CASSLRGRRYEQYF
CDR3nt: TGTGCCAGCAGTTTACGGGGGAGACGGTACGAGCAGTACTTC

d_gene: NA
abundance: few
j_gene: TRBJ2-3
v_gene: TRBV6-6
CDR3aa: CASSWSRSDTQYF
CDR3nt: TGTGCCAGCAGTTGGTCCCGGTCAGATACGCAGTATTTT

d_gene: NA
abundance: NA
j_gene: TRBJ1-2
v_gene: TRBV7-2
CDR3aa: CASSLAGPSDYGYTF
CDR3nt: TGTGCCAGCAGCTTAGCGGGGCCCAGCGACTATGGCTACACCTTC

d_gene: NA
abundance: NA
j_gene: TRBJ1-1
v_gene: TRBV7-9
CDR3aa: CASSLALRREAFF
CDR3nt: TGTGCCAGCAGCTTAGCGTTGCGGAGAGAAGCTTTCTTT

d_gene: NA
abundance: once
j_gene: TRBJ2-1
v_gene: TRBV5-6
CDR3aa: CASSKEQSSYNEQFF
CDR3nt: TGTGCCAGCAGCAAGGAACAGAGCTCCTACAATGAGCAGTTCTTC

d_gene: NA
abundance: few
j_gene: TRBJ2-1
v_gene: TRBV7-9
CDR3aa: CASSLDGPRGSYNEQFF
CDR3nt: TGTGCCAGCAGCTTAGATGGCCCTAGAGGCTCCTACAATGAGCAGTTCTTC

d_gene: TRBD1
abundance: NA
j_gene: TRBJ1-5
v_gene: TRBV19
CDR3aa: CATTKGQLSNQPQHF
CDR3nt: TGTGCCACCACAAAGGGACAGTTAAGCAATCAGCCCCAGCATTTT

d_gene: NA
abundance: NA
j_gene: TRBJ1-4
v_gene: TRBV6-6
CDR3aa: CASSRRDEANEKLFF
CDR3nt: TGTGCCAGCAGTCGACGGGATGAAGCTAATGAAAAACTGTTTTTT

d_gene: NA
abundance: few
j_gene: TRBJ2-3
v_gene: TRBV7-2
CDR3aa: CASSLVAGAWGTDTQYF
CDR3nt: TGTGCCAGCAGCTTAGTCGCGGGGGCCTGGGGCACAGATACGCAGTATTTT

d_gene: TRBD2
abundance: NA
j_gene: TRBJ2-2
v_gene: TRBV7-6
CDR3aa: CASSQAGPGELFF
CDR3nt: TGTGCCAGCAGCCAAGCGGGACCCGGGGAGCTGTTTTTT

d_gene: TRBD1
abundance: few
j_gene: TRBJ1-2
v_gene: TRBV5-1
CDR3aa: CASSSGQGALYGYTF
CDR3nt: TGCGCCAGCAGCTCAGGACAGGGTGCTCTCTATGGCTACACCTTC

d_gene: NA
abundance: few
j_gene: TRBJ2-7
v_gene: TRBV5-6
CDR3aa: CASSLFSGEQYF
CDR3nt: TGTGCCAGCAGCTTGTTTTCGGGGGAGCAGTACTTC

d_gene: NA
abundance: NA
j_gene: TRBJ1-5
v_gene: TRBV28
CDR3aa: CASSSTGNNQPQHF
CDR3nt: TGTGCCAGCAGTTCCACAGGGAACAATCAGCCCCAGCATTTT

d_gene: NA
abundance: NA
j_gene: TRBJ2-7
v_gene: TRBV6-1
CDR3aa: CASTLTGAVYEQYF
CDR3nt: TGTGCCAGCACCCTGACAGGAGCGGTCTACGAGCAGTACTTC

d_gene: NA
abundance: NA
j_gene: TRBJ1-1
v_gene: TRBV21-1
CDR3aa: CASSRRGADTEAFF
CDR3nt: TGTGCCAGCAGCAGACGGGGGGCGGATACTGAAGCTTTCTTT